This is a list of T cell receptor beta chains from one sample in a study of human T cells and chemical hapten exposure. MiXCR was run by TCRdb on the RACE reads, yielding one entry per CDR3 protein. The sample has around 330,000 distinct CDR3 sequences, around 5.5% seen once. The sample in question was whole blood, obtained in connection with sensitization to the hapten diphenylcyclopropenone (DPC). These receptors came from a woman aged 18 to 35 with alopecia areata. Some clones in this sample may be carry-over from other donors' samples. Each CDR3 is given with its conserved first and last residue. The D gene is left open where the match is weak. Some rows mark clone size as missing; the rest say once, few, many or name a class of expanded clone.

>TRBV7-3|.|many|TRBJ2-5
CASSLMGATQETQYF
TGTGCCAGCAGCTTAATGGGGGCTACCCAAGAGACCCAGTACTTC
>TRBV19|TRBD2|many|TRBJ2-1
CASSRFGLAGGYNEQFF
TGTGCCAGTAGTCGATTCGGACTAGCGGGGGGATACAATGAGCAGTTCTTC
>TRBV4-2|.|many|TRBJ2-7
CASSPEGIGEQYF
TGTGCCAGCAGCCCCGAGGGGATAGGCGAGCAGTACTTC
>TRBV4-2|.|.|TRBJ1-4
CASSQGLTSTNEKLFF
TGTGCCAGCAGCCAAGGGTTAACTTCAACTAATGAAAAACTGTTTTTT
>TRBV6-5|.|.|TRBJ1-1
CASSYWAGRATEAFF
TGTGCCAGCAGTTATTGGGCGGGCAGGGCCACTGAAGCTTTCTTT
>TRBV6-2/TRBV6-3|.|many|TRBJ2-3
CASLLGLTDTQYF
TGTGCCAGCCTCCTCGGGCTGACAGATACGCAGTATTTT
>TRBV6-5|TRBD1|.|TRBJ1-1
CASSKTGLNTEAFF
TGTGCCAGCAGCAAGACAGGGCTGAACACTGAAGCTTTCTTT
>TRBV5-1|.|few|TRBJ2-7
CASSLGPQGPFYEQYF
TGCGCCAGCAGCTTGGGACCCCAGGGCCCCTTCTACGAGCAGTACTTC
>TRBV27|.|many|TRBJ2-6
CASEPGSGANVLTF
TGTGCCAGCGAGCCCGGCTCAGGGGCCAACGTCCTGACTTTC
>TRBV5-1|.|.|TRBJ1-1
CASSWLDAGDTEAFF
TGCGCCAGCAGCTGGTTAGATGCGGGTGACACTGAAGCTTTCTTT
>TRBV29-1|.|many|TRBJ1-2
CSVEEIIYGYTF
TGCAGCGTTGAAGAGATAATCTATGGCTACACCTTC
>TRBV5-1|.|.|TRBJ2-1
CASSTGTGTYNEQFF
TGCGCCAGCAGTACCGGGACTGGAACCTACAATGAGCAGTTCTTC
>TRBV12-3/TRBV12-4|.|many|TRBJ2-2
CASSYLGESGELFF
TGTGCCAGCAGTTACCTTGGGGAGTCCGGGGAGCTGTTTTTT
>TRBV4-3|TRBD2|.|TRBJ2-3
CASSQGSSGGAGADTQYF
TGCGCCAGCAGCCAAGGATCTAGCGGGGGGGCCGGGGCAGATACGCAGTATTTT
>TRBV12-3/TRBV12-4|.|many|TRBJ2-3
CASSSGTDTQYF
TGTGCCAGCAGTTCTGGCACAGATACGCAGTATTTT
>TRBV4-2|.|few|TRBJ1-6
CASSQGRRAGGRIIALHF
TGTGCCAGCAGCCAAGGCCGGCGCGCGGGGGGGAGAATTATTGCCCTCCACTTT
>TRBV6-2/TRBV6-3|TRBD2|few|TRBJ2-3
CASNIPTSGGTDTQYF
TGTGCCAGCAATATTCCGACTAGCGGGGGAACAGATACGCAGTATTTT
>TRBV18|.|.|TRBJ2-7
CASSPPRIAYEQYF
TGTGCCAGCTCACCCCCCAGGATCGCCTACGAGCAGTACTTC
>TRBV7-3|.|few|TRBJ2-1
CASSLNWAGMYEQFF
TGTGCCAGCAGCTTAAATTGGGCAGGGATGTATGAGCAGTTCTTC